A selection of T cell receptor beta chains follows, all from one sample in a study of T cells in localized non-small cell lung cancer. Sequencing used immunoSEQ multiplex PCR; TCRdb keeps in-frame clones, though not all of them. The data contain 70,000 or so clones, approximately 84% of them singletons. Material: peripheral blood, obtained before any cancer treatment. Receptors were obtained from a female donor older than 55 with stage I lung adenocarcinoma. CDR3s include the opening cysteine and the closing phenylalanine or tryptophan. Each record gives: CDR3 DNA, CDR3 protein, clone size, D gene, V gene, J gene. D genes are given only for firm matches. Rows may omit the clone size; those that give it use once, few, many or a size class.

CDR3 DNA: TGTGCCAGCAGCGCACCCGGCGCCTACGAGCAGTACTTC
CDR3 protein: CASSAPGAYEQYF
clone size: -
D gene: -
V gene: TRBV7-6
J gene: TRBJ2-7

CDR3 DNA: TGTGCCAGTAGTATTATCGGGACACTAACGACCGGGGAGCTGTTTTTT
CDR3 protein: CASSIIGTLTTGELFF
clone size: -
D gene: -
V gene: TRBV19
J gene: TRBJ2-2

CDR3 DNA: TGTGCCAGCAGCCCTAGGGGGGGTAATGAAAAACTGTTTTTT
CDR3 protein: CASSPRGGNEKLFF
clone size: -
D gene: -
V gene: TRBV7-9
J gene: TRBJ1-4

CDR3 DNA: TGTGCCAGCAGCTCTCGGACTAGCGGGAGTCGCGACGAGCAGTACTTC
CDR3 protein: CASSSRTSGSRDEQYF
clone size: -
D gene: TRBD2
V gene: TRBV7-2
J gene: TRBJ2-7

CDR3 DNA: TGTGCCAGCAGTGAAAAACCGGATGGCTACACCTTC
CDR3 protein: CASSEKPDGYTF
clone size: -
D gene: -
V gene: TRBV25-1
J gene: TRBJ1-2

CDR3 DNA: TGTGCCAGCAGTACCCGACTAGCGGGAGGCCCCTACGAGCAGTACTTC
CDR3 protein: CASSTRLAGGPYEQYF
clone size: -
D gene: TRBD2
V gene: TRBV25-1
J gene: TRBJ2-7

CDR3 DNA: TGTGCCAGCAGCGCGGGGGGGTTCCTCAATCAGCCCCAGCATTTT
CDR3 protein: CASSAGGFLNQPQHF
clone size: -
D gene: -
V gene: TRBV9
J gene: TRBJ1-5

CDR3 DNA: TGTGCCAGCAGCCCCAAGGGGAGGGTTGGAACTAATGAAAAACTGTTTTTT
CDR3 protein: CASSPKGRVGTNEKLFF
clone size: -
D gene: -
V gene: TRBV5-5
J gene: TRBJ1-4

CDR3 DNA: TGTGCCAGCAGCTTAAACGGGGAGTTCGAGACCCAGTACTTC
CDR3 protein: CASSLNGEFETQYF
clone size: -
D gene: -
V gene: TRBV7-9
J gene: TRBJ2-5

CDR3 DNA: TGTGCCAGCAGCCGCACGGAGGACAGGGTTTCACCCCTCCACTTT
CDR3 protein: CASSRTEDRVSPLHF
clone size: few
D gene: TRBD1
V gene: TRBV6-5
J gene: TRBJ1-6

CDR3 DNA: TGTGCCAGCAGCAGTCGGGACAGGGAGGCCGAGCAGTACTTC
CDR3 protein: CASSSRDREAEQYF
clone size: -
D gene: -
V gene: TRBV21-1
J gene: TRBJ2-7

CDR3 DNA: TGCGCCAGCAGCCAAGATTGGGGGGGCACAGATACGCAGTATTTT
CDR3 protein: CASSQDWGGTDTQYF
clone size: -
D gene: -
V gene: TRBV4-3
J gene: TRBJ2-3

CDR3 DNA: TGTGCCAGCAGCGAAGACAGCAATCAAGAGACCCAGTACTTC
CDR3 protein: CASSEDSNQETQYF
clone size: -
D gene: -
V gene: TRBV7-2
J gene: TRBJ2-5

CDR3 DNA: TGTGCCCGGGCGCATCGGCAAGAGACCCAGTACTTC
CDR3 protein: CARAHRQETQYF
clone size: -
D gene: -
V gene: TRBV6-4
J gene: TRBJ2-5

CDR3 DNA: TGTGCCAGCAGCCAAGATATACGGCTAGCGGGAGCTGGGCAGTACTTC
CDR3 protein: CASSQDIRLAGAGQYF
clone size: -
D gene: TRBD2
V gene: TRBV4-2
J gene: TRBJ2-7

CDR3 DNA: TGCGCCAGCAGCCAAGAGGGCACCAGGGGGAACACCATATATTTT
CDR3 protein: CASSQEGTRGNTIYF
clone size: few
D gene: TRBD1
V gene: TRBV4-1
J gene: TRBJ1-3

CDR3 DNA: TGTGCCAGCAGTTGGACAGGGGACCAGCCCCAGCATTTT
CDR3 protein: CASSWTGDQPQHF
clone size: -
D gene: TRBD1
V gene: TRBV27
J gene: TRBJ1-5

CDR3 DNA: TGTGCCAGCAGCTTAGGGTTCACCGGGGAGCTGTTTTTT
CDR3 protein: CASSLGFTGELFF
clone size: -
D gene: -
V gene: TRBV11-2
J gene: TRBJ2-2

CDR3 DNA: TGTGCCAGCAGCGTCGAGGGGGGACTACCTCAAGAGACCCAGTACTTC
CDR3 protein: CASSVEGGLPQETQYF
clone size: -
D gene: -
V gene: TRBV9
J gene: TRBJ2-5

CDR3 DNA: TGTGCCAGCAGCCCACCAGACAAGACCCAGTACTTC
CDR3 protein: CASSPPDKTQYF
clone size: -
D gene: -
V gene: TRBV7-9
J gene: TRBJ2-5

CDR3 DNA: TGTGCCAGCAGCCCCTCCGGGCCCGGCAATGAGCAGTTCTTC
CDR3 protein: CASSPSGPGNEQFF
clone size: -
D gene: -
V gene: TRBV11-1
J gene: TRBJ2-1

CDR3 DNA: TGTGCCAGTAGTATGAGGGGAATCGACAATGAGCAGTTCTTC
CDR3 protein: CASSMRGIDNEQFF
clone size: -
D gene: -
V gene: TRBV19
J gene: TRBJ2-1

CDR3 DNA: TGTGCCAGCAGTCGGGGCTTATGGGAGACCCAGTACTTC
CDR3 protein: CASSRGLWETQYF
clone size: -
D gene: -
V gene: TRBV14
J gene: TRBJ2-5

CDR3 DNA: TGTGCCAGTACCAAACTGTCGGACAGGGTCTATGGCTACACCTTC
CDR3 protein: CASTKLSDRVYGYTF
clone size: -
D gene: TRBD1
V gene: TRBV19
J gene: TRBJ1-2

CDR3 DNA: TGTGCCAGCAGTTTCAAAGCGGGAGGTTACGGAGAGACCCAGTACTTC
CDR3 protein: CASSFKAGGYGETQYF
clone size: -
D gene: TRBD2
V gene: TRBV27
J gene: TRBJ2-5

CDR3 DNA: TGTGCCAGCAGCGCATCGACAGGGGGGCCCTACGAGCAGTACTTC
CDR3 protein: CASSASTGGPYEQYF
clone size: -
D gene: TRBD1
V gene: TRBV9
J gene: TRBJ2-7

CDR3 DNA: TGTGCCAGCAGCTTAGGTAGGGACACTTATTCCAATGAGCAGTTCTTC
CDR3 protein: CASSLGRDTYSNEQFF
clone size: -
D gene: -
V gene: TRBV7-3
J gene: TRBJ2-1

CDR3 DNA: TGTGCCAGCAACCTGGGACAGAACTATGGCTACACCTTC
CDR3 protein: CASNLGQNYGYTF
clone size: once
D gene: TRBD1
V gene: TRBV5-4
J gene: TRBJ1-2

CDR3 DNA: TGTGCCAGCAGCCCCCTAGGACTAGCGGGAGAGCAGTTCTTC
CDR3 protein: CASSPLGLAGEQFF
clone size: few
D gene: TRBD2
V gene: TRBV7-3
J gene: TRBJ2-1

CDR3 DNA: TGTGCCAGCAGCTTGGTAGGTGACTTGAACACCGGGGAGCTGTTTTTT
CDR3 protein: CASSLVGDLNTGELFF
clone size: -
D gene: -
V gene: TRBV5-6
J gene: TRBJ2-2

CDR3 DNA: TGTGCCAGCTCCGCCGGGGTAGACATTCAGTACTTC
CDR3 protein: CASSAGVDIQYF
clone size: -
D gene: -
V gene: TRBV18
J gene: TRBJ2-4

CDR3 DNA: TGTGCCAGCACCCGAGACATGAACACTGAAGCTTTCTTT
CDR3 protein: CASTRDMNTEAFF
clone size: few
D gene: -
V gene: TRBV9
J gene: TRBJ1-1

CDR3 DNA: TGTGCCAGCAGCCCAAGGGACAGGGCCACCGGGGAGCTGTTTTTT
CDR3 protein: CASSPRDRATGELFF
clone size: -
D gene: TRBD1
V gene: TRBV9
J gene: TRBJ2-2

CDR3 DNA: TGTGCCAGCAGCGCTTCCAGGGAGCAGAACACTGAAGCTTTCTTT
CDR3 protein: CASSASREQNTEAFF
clone size: -
D gene: -
V gene: TRBV5-4
J gene: TRBJ1-1

CDR3 DNA: TGTGCCAGCAGCTTGGACCCGGGGACTCATACGAACACTGAAGCTTTCTTT
CDR3 protein: CASSLDPGTHTNTEAFF
clone size: -
D gene: -
V gene: TRBV5-4
J gene: TRBJ1-1

CDR3 DNA: TGTGCCAGCACCACAGTTACAGATACGCAGTATTTT
CDR3 protein: CASTTVTDTQYF
clone size: few
D gene: -
V gene: TRBV28
J gene: TRBJ2-3

CDR3 DNA: TGTGCCAGCAGCAGAGACGCCGGGGAGCTGTTTTTT
CDR3 protein: CASSRDAGELFF
clone size: -
D gene: -
V gene: TRBV6-6
J gene: TRBJ2-2

CDR3 DNA: TGTGCCAGCAGCTTGCGGGCAGGGGCTCACAATGAGCAGTTCTTC
CDR3 protein: CASSLRAGAHNEQFF
clone size: -
D gene: -
V gene: TRBV5-6
J gene: TRBJ2-1

CDR3 DNA: TGTGCCAGTAGTATATCGGCAGCACAGGGTGATCAGCCCCAGCATTTT
CDR3 protein: CASSISAAQGDQPQHF
clone size: -
D gene: -
V gene: TRBV19
J gene: TRBJ1-5

CDR3 DNA: TGTGCCAGCAGCCCGGGACTGCACTATGGCTACACCTTC
CDR3 protein: CASSPGLHYGYTF
clone size: -
D gene: -
V gene: TRBV7-2
J gene: TRBJ1-2

CDR3 DNA: TGTGCCAGCACGTACAGGGCCACAGATACGCAGTATTTT
CDR3 protein: CASTYRATDTQYF
clone size: -
D gene: -
V gene: TRBV2
J gene: TRBJ2-3

CDR3 DNA: TGTGCCATCAGTAAAGACAGAACTCTCACAGATACGCAGTATTTT
CDR3 protein: CAISKDRTLTDTQYF
clone size: once
D gene: -
V gene: TRBV10-3
J gene: TRBJ2-3

CDR3 DNA: TGTGCCAGCAGTTACGATCTGTATGAAAAACTGTTTTTT
CDR3 protein: CASSYDLYEKLFF
clone size: -
D gene: -
V gene: TRBV6-6
J gene: TRBJ1-4

CDR3 DNA: TGTGCCAGCAGCGTCTCTAGCGGGGGGGTTACAGATACGCAGTATTTT
CDR3 protein: CASSVSSGGVTDTQYF
clone size: -
D gene: TRBD2
V gene: TRBV9
J gene: TRBJ2-3

CDR3 DNA: TGCGCCAGCAGCTTGGAGGCGACAGGGGGCGAGCAGTACTTC
CDR3 protein: CASSLEATGGEQYF
clone size: -
D gene: TRBD1
V gene: TRBV5-1
J gene: TRBJ2-7

CDR3 DNA: TGTGCCAGCAGCGAACAGGGGGCCGTGAACACTGAAGCTTTCTTT
CDR3 protein: CASSEQGAVNTEAFF
clone size: -
D gene: TRBD1
V gene: TRBV11-1
J gene: TRBJ1-1